Below are 28 T cell receptor beta chains sequenced from a single sample in a study of T cell responses to AZD1222 COVID-19 vaccine. Profiled with immunoSEQ multiplex PCR; TCRdb holds only in-frame clones, not every one. Of around 120,000 clones in the sample, more than 65% are singletons; the top ten hold roughly a quarter. This material consisted of peripheral blood, taken 28 days after the second AZD1222 dose. These receptors all come from an adult who received the AZD1222 COVID-19 vaccine.

The chain carries TRBV19 and TRBJ2-5; the D is unclear. CDR1 is LNHDA, CDR2 SQIVND, per germline (reference sequence). The CDR3 totals 14 residues. Trimming took 1 base from V and 1 from J, leaving 7 bases between them. For the CDR3, the DNA is TGTGCCAGTAGTATAGGGCCTTCCCAAGAGACCCAGTACTTC. Translated, it gives CASSIGPSQETQYF.

J is TRBJ2-7 and V is TRBV7-9; TRBD2 matches at 13 bases. In germline, CDR1 is SEHNR, CDR2 FQNEAQ (reference sequence). There are 16 residues in the CDR3. The V gene end was trimmed by 1 base and the J gene end by 2 bases; junction bases not matched to a gene: 2. The DNA for the CDR3 is TGTGCCAGCAGCTTAGACACTAGCGGGGGGGCCTACGAGCAGTACTTC. Its translation: CASSLDTSGGAYEQYF. The full variable domain, rest sourced from reference TRBV7-9 and TRBJ2-7, is DTGVSQNPRHKITKRGQNVTFRCDPISEHNRLYWYRQTLGQGPEFLTYFQNEAQLEKSRLLSDRFSAERPKGSFSTLEIQRTEQGDSAMYLCASSLDTSGGAYEQYFGPGTRLTVT.

The chain combines TRBV6-6 with TRBJ1-6; maybe TRBD1 (6 bases). The V gene's germline CDR1 is MNHNY and CDR2 SVGAGI (reference sequence). The V end was cut by 3 bases, the J end by 7 bases, with 13 bases between. The CDR3 consists of 15 residues. CDR3 amino acids: CASSYTAGVNSPLHF. DNA of the CDR3: TGTGCCAGCAGTTATACCGCAGGGGTCAATTCACCCCTCCACTTT.

The rearrangement joins TRBV5-1 to TRBJ2-1, with 9 bases fitting TRBD2. CDR3 size: 16 residues. Trimming removed 0 bases from V and 2 bases from J; junction bases left unmatched: 3. In germline, CDR1 is SGHRS, CDR2 YFSETQ. The CDR3 DNA is TGCGCCAGCAGCTTGGCCCCTAGCGGGGCCTACAATGAGCAGTTCTTC. Encoded protein: CASSLAPSGAYNEQFF.

This clone was recorded once. The genes are TRBV4-2 and TRBJ1-5, with D uncertain. The germline gives CDR1 LGHNA, CDR2 YNFKEQ. V lost 0 bases and J lost 6, with 12 bases in between. The CDR3 covers 15 residues. CDR3 nucleotide sequence: TGTGCCAGCAGCCAAGAAGTGGGTCGGGGTCAGCCCCAGCATTTT. Encoded protein: CASSQEVGRGQPQHF.

Only a few counts were recorded for this clone. The chain is built from TRBV3-1 (or the pseudogene TRBV3-2) and TRBJ1-1; no firm D call. The germline V gene encodes CDR1 LGHDT and CDR2 YNNKEL (reference sequence). With 4 bases removed from V and 6 bases from J, the gap between germline ends came to 15 bases. The CDR3 contains 14 residues. The CDR3 loop is CASSLSGSRAEAFF. Written as DNA, the CDR3 is TGTGCCAGCAGCCTAAGTGGGTCTAGGGCTGAAGCTTTCTTT.

The CDR3 here is CASSLAGFESTGELFF. The CDR3 nucleotides are TGTGCCAGCAGCTTAGCAGGATTCGAAAGCACCGGGGAGCTGTTTTTT. V is TRBV7-9 and J is TRBJ2-2, with unresolved D. CDR1 is SEHNR and CDR2 is FQNEAQ in the germline V gene (reference sequence). CDR3 size: 16 residues. V gave up 0 bases and J gave up 4 bases, with 12 bases separating them. The variable domain in full, completed from reference TRBV7-9 and TRBJ2-2, reads DTGVSQNPRHKITKRGQNVTFRCDPISEHNRLYWYRQTLGQGPEFLTYFQNEAQLEKSRLLSDRFSAERPKGSFSTLEIQRTEQGDSAMYLCASSLAGFESTGELFFGEGSRLTVL.

The chain couples TRBV2 to TRBJ1-2; 8 bases line up with TRBD1. The germline V gene encodes CDR1 SNHLY and CDR2 FYNNEI. This CDR3 is 12 amino acids long. Trimming cost V 6 bases and J 8 bases; bases outside gene matches: 5. CDR3 nucleotide sequence: TGTGCCAGCAGACTGACAGGGGACGGCTACACCTTC. This gives the protein CASRLTGDGYTF.

Remarks on this clone: This specimen includes other DNA sequences encoding the same CDR3. The CDR3 region is CASSLNSPLHF. The CDR3 region has the DNA TGTGCCAGCAGTTTGAATTCACCCCTCCACTTT. The genes are TRBV28 and TRBJ1-6; D ambiguous. The CDR3 has 11 amino acids. The germline V gene encodes CDR1 MDHEN and CDR2 SYDVKM. Trimming took off 3 bases at V and 7 bases at J, with 1 base between the two ends. Drawing the rest from reference TRBV28 and TRBJ1-6, the complete variable domain is DVKVTQSSRYLVKRTGEKVFLECVQDMDHENMFWYRQDPGLGLRLIYFSYDVKMKEKGDIPEGYSVSREKKERFSLILESASTNQTSMYLCASSLNSPLHFGNGTRLTVT.

V gene TRBV6-1 combines with J gene TRBJ1-1; 10 bases line up with TRBD1. Germline V gene sequence: CDR1 MNHNS, CDR2 SASEGT. The CDR3 has 14 amino acids. V gave up 5 bases and J gave up 6 bases; unmatched junction bases: 6. The DNA of the CDR3 is TGTGCCAGCAGTTTGGGGACAGGGGTTCCTGAAGCTTTCTTT. It specifies CASSLGTGVPEAFF.

The chain has TRBV6-5 and TRBJ1-6, with D hard to call. The V end lost 6 bases, the J end lost 7 bases, and 13 bases lay between the germline ends. Germline V CDR1 and CDR2: MNHEY, SVGAGI. This CDR3 spans 14 amino acids. DNA for the CDR3: TGTGCCAGCAGACCGGGAAGAAACAATTCACCCCTCCACTTT. It yields the protein CASRPGRNNSPLHF.

The chain employs TRBV3-1 (or the pseudogene TRBV3-2) and TRBJ2-1; D gene ambiguous. Trimming took off 0 bases at V and 12 bases at J, with 15 bases between the two ends. Germline V lookup: CDR1 LGHDT, CDR2 YNNKEL (reference sequence). This CDR3 has 14 residues. CDR3 residues: CASSQERTSHGQFF. The CDR3, as DNA: TGTGCCAGCAGCCAAGAAAGGACCTCACACGGGCAGTTCTTC.

This rearrangement joins TRBV7-8 to TRBJ1-1; D gene uncertain. The CDR3 has 12 amino acids. Per the germline V gene, CDR1 is SGHVS and CDR2 is FQNEAQ. Deletions cut 2 bases from V and 11 bases from J, with 12 bases between. CDR3 loop: CASSLWAGVAFF. CDR3 sequence (DNA): TGTGCCAGCAGCTTATGGGCAGGTGTGGCTTTCTTT.

The chain carries TRBV9 and TRBJ2-3, with TRBD1 identical over 9 bases. The CDR3 covers 16 residues. Germline V gives CDR1 SGDLS, CDR2 YYNGEE. Germline trimming cut 3 bases from V and 0 bases from J; bases unmatched to any gene: 5. CDR3 protein: CASSAQGAASTDTQYF. As DNA, the CDR3 is TGTGCCAGCAGCGCACAGGGGGCAGCTAGCACAGATACGCAGTATTTT.

The chain recombines TRBV20-1 with TRBJ1-2; 7 bases fit TRBD1. With V trimmed by 7 bases and J by 4 bases, 3 bases remained unmatched. The CDR3 extends over 11 amino acids. Germline V CDR1 and CDR2: DFQATT, SNEGSKA (reference sequence). Here the CDR3 DNA reads TGCAGTGTCGACAGGGCCTATGGCTACACCTTC. Encoded protein: CSVDRAYGYTF.

This chain joins TRBV5-6 and TRBJ1-5; 7 positions match TRBD1. The V gene end was trimmed by 4 bases and the J gene end by 9 bases; junction bases not matched to a gene: 10. This CDR3 has 14 amino acids. Germline V gene sequence: CDR1 SGHDT, CDR2 YYEEEE. The CDR3 DNA reads TGTGCCAGCAGCCGCGGGACAGCCCTAGGGCCCCAGCATTTT. This codes for CASSRGTALGPQHF.

The chain employs TRBV4-2 and TRBJ1-1; the D gene is possibly TRBD1 (6 bases). V was pared by 0 bases and J by 4 bases, with 15 bases between. This CDR3 is 16 amino acids long. Germline assignment: CDR1 LGHNA and CDR2 YNFKEQ. The CDR3 sequence is CASSQDPGARSTEAFF. In DNA, the CDR3 is TGTGCCAGCAGCCAAGATCCAGGGGCTCGGAGCACTGAAGCTTTCTTT.

The DNA for the CDR3 is TGTGCCAGCAGCACTAGAAGCGGTGGCTACACCTTC. It specifies CASSTRSGGYTF. The rearrangement joins TRBV9 to TRBJ1-2; D call uncertain. V was pared by 4 bases and J by 7 bases, with 11 bases between. Germline V gene lookup returns CDR1 SGDLS and CDR2 YYNGEE. CDR3 size: 12 residues.

The rearrangement uses TRBV5-1 and TRBJ2-3; the match to TRBD1 covers 7 bases. Germline assignment: CDR1 SGHRS and CDR2 YFSETQ. The CDR3 extends over 16 amino acids. Trimming at V came to 0 bases and at J to 0 bases, leaving 4 bases not matched to a gene. The DNA of the CDR3 is TGCGCCAGCAGCTTGGCCGACAGGGCTAGCACAGATACGCAGTATTTT. Residues: CASSLADRASTDTQYF.

This chain links TRBV9 with TRBJ2-3, with a possible D match to TRBD1 (6 bases). CDR1 is SGDLS, CDR2 YYNGEE, per germline. The CDR3 covers 16 residues. The germline V and J ends were trimmed by 0 bases and 3 bases, with 14 bases remaining between them. The CDR3 DNA reads as TGTGCCAGCAGCGTAGTGGGGAGACAGGAAACAGATACGCAGTATTTT. The encoded protein is CASSVVGRQETDTQYF.

This clone was seen just once. The rearrangement uses TRBV25-1 and TRBJ1-2; D is uncertain. The CDR3 has 15 residues. Germline V CDR1 and CDR2: MGHDK, SYGVNS. Trimming removed 4 bases from V and 2 bases from J, with 14 bases in between. CDR3 in amino acids: CASSGFAGMNYGYTF. DNA for the CDR3: TGTGCCAGCAGTGGGTTCGCAGGAATGAACTATGGCTACACCTTC.

The chain couples TRBV7-2 to TRBJ2-1; the D gene is possibly TRBD2 (6 bases). Germline V gives CDR1 SGHTA, CDR2 FQGNSA. The CDR3 covers 14 residues. The V gene lost 7 bases and the J gene lost 4 bases, with 14 bases spanning the gap. CDR3 amino acids: CASTQWEEYNEQFF. The DNA of the CDR3 is TGTGCCAGCACCCAATGGGAGGAGTACAATGAGCAGTTCTTC.

This sequence joins TRBV4-1 and TRBJ2-3; perhaps D is TRBD1 or TRBD2 (5 bases each). This CDR3 is built from 17 residues. Germline V CDR1 and CDR2: MGHRA, YSYEKL. Trimming removed 1 base at V and 3 bases at J, with 17 bases between. CDR3 in amino acids: CASSQGLGWGGTDTQYF. The CDR3, as DNA: TGCGCCAGCAGCCAAGGGCTCGGATGGGGCGGGACAGATACGCAGTATTTT.

The chain is built from TRBV7-3 and TRBJ1-6; D call uncertain. The CDR3 is 15 amino acids. CDR1 SGHTA and CDR2 FQGTGA come from the germline V gene. The V end lost 1 base, the J end lost 7 bases, and 11 bases lay between the germline ends. CDR3 sequence reads: CASSLNQGGNSPLHF. The CDR3 nucleotides read TGTGCCAGCAGCTTAAACCAAGGTGGAAATTCACCCCTCCACTTT.

The J gene is TRBJ1-5, the V gene TRBV19; no definite D call. This CDR3 has 15 residues. Between the trimmed V and J ends, which lost 4 bases and 0 bases, there was a span of 10 bases. Germline-derived CDR1 and CDR2 are LNHDA and SQIVND (reference sequence). This CDR3 reads CASSKDRYSNQPQHF. CDR3 coding DNA: TGTGCCAGTAGTAAAGACCGGTATAGCAATCAGCCCCAGCATTTT.

This clone was seen once. The V gene is TRBV19, the J gene TRBJ1-3; D is ambiguous. This CDR3 comprises 12 residues. Trimming left V 10 bases short and J 4 bases short, with 11 bases between. Germline V gene data show CDR1 as LNHDA and CDR2 as SQIVND (reference sequence). CDR3 coding DNA: TGTGCCACCCCTGGAACAGGAAACACCATATATTTT. Translated: CATPGTGNTIYF. The full variable domain, in which reference TRBV19 and TRBJ1-3 provide the parts outside the CDR3, is DGGITQSPKYLFRKEGQNVTLSCEQNLNHDAMYWYRQDPGQGLRLIYYSQIVNDFQKGDIAEGYSVSREKKESFPLTVTSAQKNPTAFYLCATPGTGNTIYFGEGSWLTVV.

This clone came up once. The chain has TRBV28 and TRBJ2-3; D is unclear. There are 14 residues in the CDR3. V gave up 8 bases and J gave up 3 bases, with 15 bases separating them. CDR1 is MDHEN and CDR2 is SYDVKM in the germline V gene. CDR3 nucleotide sequence: TGTGCCAGCGTGGGGAACAGCCGAACAGATACGCAGTATTTT. This codes for CASVGNSRTDTQYF. Full variable domain (outside the CDR3, taken from reference TRBV28 and TRBJ2-3): DVKVTQSSRYLVKRTGEKVFLECVQDMDHENMFWYRQDPGLGLRLIYFSYDVKMKEKGDIPEGYSVSREKKERFSLILESASTNQTSMYLCASVGNSRTDTQYFGPGTRLTVL.

The chain joins TRBV7-8 to TRBJ1-2; D uncertain. The CDR3 spans 14 residues. Per germline, CDR1 SGHVS and CDR2 FQNEAQ. The ends were cut back, 5 bases at V and 8 bases at J, with 18 bases in the middle. The CDR3 sequence is CASSPTWFPGGYTF. As DNA, the CDR3 is TGTGCCAGCAGCCCTACCTGGTTCCCTGGGGGCTACACCTTC. The entire variable domain, with the rest obtained from reference TRBV7-8 and TRBJ1-2, is as follows: GAGVSQSPRYKVAKRGQDVALRCDPISGHVSLFWYQQALGQGPEFLTYFQNEAQLDKSGLPSDRFFAERPEGSVSTLKIQRTQQEDSAVYLCASSPTWFPGGYTFGSGTRLTVV.